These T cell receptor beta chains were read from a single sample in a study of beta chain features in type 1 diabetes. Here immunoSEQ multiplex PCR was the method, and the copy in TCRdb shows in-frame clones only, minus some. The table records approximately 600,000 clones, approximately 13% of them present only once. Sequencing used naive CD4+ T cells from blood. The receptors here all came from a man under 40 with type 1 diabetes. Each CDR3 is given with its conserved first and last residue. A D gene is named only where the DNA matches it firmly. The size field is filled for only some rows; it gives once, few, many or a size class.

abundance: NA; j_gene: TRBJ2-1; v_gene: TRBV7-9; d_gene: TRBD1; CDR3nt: TGTGCCAGCAGCTCAATAAGTGGACAGGGTAGCTCCTACAATGAGCAGTTCTTC; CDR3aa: CASSSISGQGSSYNEQFF
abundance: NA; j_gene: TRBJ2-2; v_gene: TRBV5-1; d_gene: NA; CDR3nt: TGCGCCAGCAGCTTCCAGGGGAACACCGGGGAGCTGTTTTTT; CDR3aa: CASSFQGNTGELFF
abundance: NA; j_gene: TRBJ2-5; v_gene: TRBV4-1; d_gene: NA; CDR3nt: TGCGCCAGCAGCCAAGGCCGGGGGAGTGTCCAAGAGACCCAGTACTTC; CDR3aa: CASSQGRGSVQETQYF
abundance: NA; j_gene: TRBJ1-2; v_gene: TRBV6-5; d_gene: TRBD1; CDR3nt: TGTGCCAGCAGGGATCAACAGGGGCCCCTCTATGGCTACACCTTC; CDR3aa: CASRDQQGPLYGYTF
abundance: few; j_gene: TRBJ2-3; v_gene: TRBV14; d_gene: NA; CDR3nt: TGTGCCAGCAGCCAAGCCTTTGATACGCAGTATTTT; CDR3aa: CASSQAFDTQYF
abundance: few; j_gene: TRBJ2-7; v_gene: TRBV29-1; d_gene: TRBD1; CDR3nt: TGCAGCGCAGGACAGGGGGCCTACGAGCAGTACTTC; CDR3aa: CSAGQGAYEQYF
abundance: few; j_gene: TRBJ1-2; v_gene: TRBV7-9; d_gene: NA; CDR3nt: TGTGCCAGCAGCTTAGAGGCCGCAGGGACTTATGGCTACACCTTC; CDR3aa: CASSLEAAGTYGYTF
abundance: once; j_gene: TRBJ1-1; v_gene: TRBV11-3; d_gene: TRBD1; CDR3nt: TGTGCCAGCAGCTTAGCGGAGACAGGGATTGGTACTGAAGCTTTCTTT; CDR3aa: CASSLAETGIGTEAFF
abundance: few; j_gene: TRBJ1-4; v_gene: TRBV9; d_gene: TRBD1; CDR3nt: TGTGCCAGCAGCGTAGAGGACAGGATTATTAATGAAAAACTGTTTTTT; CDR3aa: CASSVEDRIINEKLFF
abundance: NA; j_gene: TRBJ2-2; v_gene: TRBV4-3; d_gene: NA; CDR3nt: TGCGCCAGCAGCCAAGAGGTTAGGGTAAACACCGGGGAGCTGTTTTTT; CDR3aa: CASSQEVRVNTGELFF
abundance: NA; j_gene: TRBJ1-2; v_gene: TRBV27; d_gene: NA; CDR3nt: TGTGCCAGCAGTTTGATGGGGGCCGGCTATGGCTACACCTTC; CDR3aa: CASSLMGAGYGYTF
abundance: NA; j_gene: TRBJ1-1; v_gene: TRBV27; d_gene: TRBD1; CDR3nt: TGTGCCAGCTCCTCGGGACAGGGGAACACTGAAGCTTTCTTT; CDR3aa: CASSSGQGNTEAFF
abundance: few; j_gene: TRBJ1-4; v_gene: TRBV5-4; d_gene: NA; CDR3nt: TGTGCCAGCAGCGGGCCGGGCCGCTTAGAAAAACTGTTTTTT; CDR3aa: CASSGPGRLEKLFF
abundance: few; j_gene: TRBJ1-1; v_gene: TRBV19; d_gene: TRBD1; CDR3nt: TGTGCCAGTACAGGGGGCGCAAAGACTGAAGCTTTCTTT; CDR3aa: CASTGGAKTEAFF
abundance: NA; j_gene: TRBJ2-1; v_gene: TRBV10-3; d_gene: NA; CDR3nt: TGTGCCATCAGTGAGTCGCCCAGCGTAGGTGAGCAGTTCTTC; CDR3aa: CAISESPSVGEQFF
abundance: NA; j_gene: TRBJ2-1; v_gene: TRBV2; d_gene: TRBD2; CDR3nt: TGTGCCAGCAGTGTAAGCGGGGGGATATACAATGAGCAGTTCTTC; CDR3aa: CASSVSGGIYNEQFF
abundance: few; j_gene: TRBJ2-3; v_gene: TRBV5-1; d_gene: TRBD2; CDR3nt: TGCGCCAGCAGCGATAGCGGGGGCACAGATACGCAGTATTTT; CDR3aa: CASSDSGGTDTQYF
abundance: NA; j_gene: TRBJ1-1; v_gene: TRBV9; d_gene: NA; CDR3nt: TGTGCCAGCACCCCCGGAGGAGGGTACACTGAAGCTTTCTTT; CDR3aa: CASTPGGGYTEAFF
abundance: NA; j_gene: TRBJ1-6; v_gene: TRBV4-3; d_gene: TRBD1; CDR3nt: TGCGCCAGCAGCCAAAGGGACAGGGGCTACCCCCTCCACTTT; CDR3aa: CASSQRDRGYPLHF
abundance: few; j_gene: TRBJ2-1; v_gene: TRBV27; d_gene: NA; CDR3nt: TGTGCCAGCAGTTTATTGGGACACATCTCAATGGGGGATGAGCAGTTCTTC; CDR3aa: CASSLLGHISMGDEQFF
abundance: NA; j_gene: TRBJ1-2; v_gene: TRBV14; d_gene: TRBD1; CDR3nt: TGTGCCAGCAGCCTAAGGGGGCCGGAAGGCTACACCTTC; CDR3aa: CASSLRGPEGYTF
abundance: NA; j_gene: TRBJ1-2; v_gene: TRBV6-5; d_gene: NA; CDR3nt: TGTGCCAGCAGTTTCGCCAGGGGCGGTGGCTACACCTTC; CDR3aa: CASSFARGGGYTF
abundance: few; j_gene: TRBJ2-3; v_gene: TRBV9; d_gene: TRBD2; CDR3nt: TGTGCCAGCAGCGTAGCTACCCCTAGCGGGGGGCTGCCCGCCACAGATACGCAGTATTTT; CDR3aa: CASSVATPSGGLPATDTQYF
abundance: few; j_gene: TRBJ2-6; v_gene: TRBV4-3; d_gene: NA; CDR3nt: TGCGCCAGCAGCCAAGACCCCCCGGGGCCTGGGGCCAACGTCCTGACTTTC; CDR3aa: CASSQDPPGPGANVLTF
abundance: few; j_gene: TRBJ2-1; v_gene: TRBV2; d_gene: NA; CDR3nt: TGTGCCAGCAACCAACGACTAGTCAATGAGCAGTTCTTC; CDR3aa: CASNQRLVNEQFF
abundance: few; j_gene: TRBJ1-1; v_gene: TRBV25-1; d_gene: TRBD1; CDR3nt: TGTGCCAGCAGTGAAAGGTGGACAGGGGAAGCTTTCTTT; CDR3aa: CASSERWTGEAFF
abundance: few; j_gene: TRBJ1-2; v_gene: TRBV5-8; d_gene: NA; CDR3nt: TGTGCCAGCAGCTTTCTGGGGTATGGCTACACCTTC; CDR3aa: CASSFLGYGYTF
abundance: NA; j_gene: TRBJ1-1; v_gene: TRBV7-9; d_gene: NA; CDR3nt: TGTGCCAGCAGCTTAGGTAGCCCCACAGACACTGAAGCTTTCTTT; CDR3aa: CASSLGSPTDTEAFF
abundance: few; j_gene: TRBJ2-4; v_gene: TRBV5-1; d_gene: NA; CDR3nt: TGCGCCAGCAGCTTGGGGACACCAGGGAACATTCAGTACTTC; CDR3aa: CASSLGTPGNIQYF
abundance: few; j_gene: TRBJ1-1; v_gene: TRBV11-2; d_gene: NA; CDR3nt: TGTGCCAGCAGCCTTCCTGGGACACAGAACACTGAAGCTTTCTTT; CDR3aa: CASSLPGTQNTEAFF
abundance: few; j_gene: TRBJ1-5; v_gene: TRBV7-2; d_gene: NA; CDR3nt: TGTGCCAGCAGCGCCGGCTTGGGTCAGCCCCAGCATTTT; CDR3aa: CASSAGLGQPQHF
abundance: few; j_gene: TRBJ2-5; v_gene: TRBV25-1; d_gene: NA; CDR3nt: TGTGCCAGCAGTCCGGGATTTTCAGGGGTTTCGACCCAGTACTTC; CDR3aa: CASSPGFSGVSTQYF
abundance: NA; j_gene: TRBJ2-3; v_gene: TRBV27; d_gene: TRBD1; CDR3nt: TGTGCCAGCAGTTGGACAGGTGCCAATCCCACAGATACGCAGTATTTT; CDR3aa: CASSWTGANPTDTQYF
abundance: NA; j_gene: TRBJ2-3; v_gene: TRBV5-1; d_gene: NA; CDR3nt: TGCGCCAGCAGCAGGTTACATACGCAGTATTTT; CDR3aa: CASSRLHTQYF
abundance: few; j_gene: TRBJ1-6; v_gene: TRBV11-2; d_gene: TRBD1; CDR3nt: TGTGCCAGCAGCCTGGGACAGCCCAATTCACCCCTCCACTTT; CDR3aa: CASSLGQPNSPLHF
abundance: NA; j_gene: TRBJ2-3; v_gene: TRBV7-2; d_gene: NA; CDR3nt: TGTGCCAGCAGCTTTGAAGGAGCGGTCTTTATTCCAGATACGCAGTATTTT; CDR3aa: CASSFEGAVFIPDTQYF
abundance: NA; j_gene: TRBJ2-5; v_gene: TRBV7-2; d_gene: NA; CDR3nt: TGTGCCAGCAGCTCCGGTGGGACCGGTGAGACCCAGTACTTC; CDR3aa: CASSSGGTGETQYF
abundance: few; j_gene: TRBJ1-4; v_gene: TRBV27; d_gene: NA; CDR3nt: TGTGCCAGCAGGACCACTAATGAAAAACTGTTTTTT; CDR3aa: CASRTTNEKLFF
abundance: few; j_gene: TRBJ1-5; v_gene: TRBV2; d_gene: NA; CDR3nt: TGTGCCAGCAGTGCGGGCAATCAGCCCCAGCATTTT; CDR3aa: CASSAGNQPQHF
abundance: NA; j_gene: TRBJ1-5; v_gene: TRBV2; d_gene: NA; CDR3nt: TGTGCCAGCAGTGATTCGTTATCCCTGAATCAGCCCCAGCATTTT; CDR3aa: CASSDSLSLNQPQHF
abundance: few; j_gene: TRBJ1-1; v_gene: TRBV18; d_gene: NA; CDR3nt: TGTGCCAGCTCACCGGTAAAGGACCGATACGTCGCTGAAGCTTTCTTT; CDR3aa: CASSPVKDRYVAEAFF
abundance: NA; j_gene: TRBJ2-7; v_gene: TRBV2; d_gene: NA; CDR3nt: TGTGCCAGCAGCTACTCCCCCGCTTTGGACGAGCAGTACTTC; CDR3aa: CASSYSPALDEQYF
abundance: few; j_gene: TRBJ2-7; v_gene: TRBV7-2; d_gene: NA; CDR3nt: TGTGCCAGCAGCGTACAGGCCTCCTACGAGCAGTACTTC; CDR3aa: CASSVQASYEQYF
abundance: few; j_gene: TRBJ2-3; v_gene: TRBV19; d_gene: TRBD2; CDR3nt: TGTGCCAGTAGTCCCCCCGGGACTAGCGGATACACAGATACGCAGTATTTT; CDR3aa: CASSPPGTSGYTDTQYF
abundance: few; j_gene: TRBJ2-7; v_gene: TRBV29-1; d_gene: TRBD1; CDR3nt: TGCAGCGCTGGACAGGGGGTCTCCTACGAGCAGTACTTC; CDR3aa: CSAGQGVSYEQYF
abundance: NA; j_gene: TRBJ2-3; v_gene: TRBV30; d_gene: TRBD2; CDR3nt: TGTGCCTGGAGCCGGCTAGCGGGGTTGGGAGATACGCAGTATTTT; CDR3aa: CAWSRLAGLGDTQYF
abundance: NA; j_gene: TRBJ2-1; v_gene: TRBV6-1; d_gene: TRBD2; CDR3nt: TGTGCCAGCAGCATGCAGCGGGGCCTCAATGAGCAGTTCTTC; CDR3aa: CASSMQRGLNEQFF
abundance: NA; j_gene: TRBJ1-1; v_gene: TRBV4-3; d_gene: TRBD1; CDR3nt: TGCGCCAGCAGCCCCGGGACAGCTAATCACGGCGGGACTGAAGCTTTCTTT; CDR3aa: CASSPGTANHGGTEAFF
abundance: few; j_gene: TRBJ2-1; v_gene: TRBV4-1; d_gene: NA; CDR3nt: TGCGCCAGCAGCCCAACGGGGGCAGCTAGCTCCTACAATGAGCAGTTCTTC; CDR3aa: CASSPTGAASSYNEQFF
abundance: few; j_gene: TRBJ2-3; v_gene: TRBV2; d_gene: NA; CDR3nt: TGTGCCAGAGGTGGAGGCCTAGCCGTAGATACGCAGTATTTT; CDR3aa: CARGGGLAVDTQYF
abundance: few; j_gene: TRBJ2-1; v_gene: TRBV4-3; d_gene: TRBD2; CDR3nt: TGCGCCAGCAGCCCAAGGGCTCGGGGGGTCGGCAATGAGCAGTTCTTC; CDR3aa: CASSPRARGVGNEQFF
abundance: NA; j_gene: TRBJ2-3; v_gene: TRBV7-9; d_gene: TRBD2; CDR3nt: TGTGCCAGCAGCCACGGGACTAGCGGGGCATGGGGAGATACGCAGTATTTT; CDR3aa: CASSHGTSGAWGDTQYF